The 17 T cell receptor beta chains presented below share a single source sample, sequenced in a study of response to subunit inactivated influenza vaccine. TCRdb itself ran the RT-PCR reads through MiXCR, one entry per CDR3 protein. The table has about 800,000 distinct CDR3 sequences, roughly 20% seen once; the top ten hold about 9.4%. The input for sequencing was PBMCs from blood, taken 5 days after vaccination. The receptor source for this set is a man aged 50-60 years who received an inactivated influenza vaccine.

This clonotype has more than one count but fewer than ten. This chain uses TRBV28 with TRBJ2-2; D is unresolved. V lost 7 bases to trimming and J lost 4 bases, with 7 bases between them. In germline, CDR1 is MDHEN, CDR2 SYDVKM. The CDR3 spans 12 residues. The CDR3 is CASTMSTGELFF. CDR3 bases: TGTGCCAGCACCATGAGCACCGGGGAGCTGTTTTTT.

The CDR3 DNA reads as TGTGCCAGCAGCAAAGACCGCCTATCCTACAATGAGCAGTTCTTC. Protein product: CASSKDRLSYNEQFF. This chain joins TRBV11-3 and TRBJ2-1; unclear D gene. V was clipped by 5 bases and J by 1 base, with 12 bases between them. Germline values: CDR1 SGHNT, CDR2 YENEEA. The CDR3 runs to 15 residues.

This clonotype was observed many times. A junction end diverges from the germline sequence, so it may reflect a read error. The rearrangement links TRBV5-1 to TRBJ2-1; D unclear. Germline CDR1 and CDR2: SGHRS and YFSETQ. The CDR3 runs 15 residues. The CDR3 DNA sequence: TGTGCCAGCAGTCCCCAGCTTAGCTCCTACAATGAGCAGTTCTTC. As protein: CASSPQLSSYNEQFF.

The chain couples TRBV18 to TRBJ1-5; TRBD1 matches 8 bases. The CDR3 length is 13 residues. The J segment lost 7 bases and the V segment lost 5 bases, leaving 4 bases of the junction unmatched. Germline lookup yields CDR1 KGHSH and CDR2 LQKENI. The CDR3 protein is CASSMTGEQPQHF. Here the CDR3 DNA reads TGTGCCAGCTCAATGACAGGGGAACAGCCCCAGCATTTT.

The chain is built from TRBV6-5 and TRBJ1-6; 9 bases align to TRBD1. Looked up from germline, CDR1 is MNHEY and CDR2 is SVGAGI. This CDR3 has 18 residues. The trim removed 2 bases at V and 0 bases at J, leaving 5 bases unmatched. CDR3 residues: CASSYLQGASSYNSPLHF. The CDR3 region has the DNA TGTGCCAGCAGTTACCTACAGGGGGCGAGCTCCTATAATTCACCCCTCCACTTT.

Regarding this clonotype: Its ends do not fully match the called genes, so a read error is possible. The gene calls are TRBV20-1 and TRBJ1-5; perhaps TRBD1 as D (6 bases). The CDR3 consists of 14 residues. Germline loops: CDR1 DFQATT, CDR2 SNEGSKA (reference sequence). The CDR3 nucleotides read TGCAGTGCGTACCCCAGGGGAAGCAATCAGCCCCAGCAATTT. Translation gives CSAYPRGSNQPQQF.

This rearrangement joins TRBV7-2 to TRBJ2-7; possibly TRBD1 or TRBD2 for D (6 bases each). V lost 5 bases and J lost 3, with 11 bases in between. This CDR3 contains 13 residues. Per germline, CDR1 SGHTA and CDR2 FQGNSA. CDR3 coding DNA: TGTGCCAGCAGCACGGGGGCCTACTACGAGCAGTACTTC. It encodes CASSTGAYYEQYF.

This clonotype was seen once. The chain combines TRBV5-1 with TRBJ2-1; 10 nucleotides line up with TRBD2. The germline V gene has CDR1 SGHRS and CDR2 YFSETQ. Losses at the gene ends were 4 bases for V and 8 bases for J; bases not matched to a gene: 3. The CDR3 has 13 amino acids. CDR3 residues: CASSELAGYEQFF. CDR3 bases: TGCGCCAGCAGCGAACTAGCGGGATATGAGCAGTTCTTC.

The rearrangement joins TRBV5-1 to TRBJ2-2, with D unresolved. Germline CDR1 is SGHRS and CDR2 is YFSETQ. Trimming removed 0 bases at V and 0 bases at J, with 6 bases between. This CDR3 is 15 amino acids long. In DNA form, the CDR3 reads TGCGCCAGCAGCTTGGACAGCGCGAACACCGGGGAGCTGTTTTTT. The encoded protein is CASSLDSANTGELFF.

The chain joins TRBV6-2 or TRBV6-3 to TRBJ1-2, with D tentatively TRBD1 (6 bases). V dropped 5 bases and J dropped 6 bases, with 16 bases sitting between them. Germline V lookup: CDR1 MNHEY, CDR2 SVGEGT. The CDR3 loop spans 14 amino acids. DNA for the CDR3: TGTGCCAGCAGTAACAGGGCCCTGCGGAATGGCTACACCTTC. Translation gives CASSNRALRNGYTF.

This clonotype appeared a few times. DNA for the CDR3: TGCAGTGCTCCCCAGTGGGGGGTTTCCTACGAGCAGTACTTC. It yields the protein CSAPQWGVSYEQYF. V usage is TRBV20-1 and J usage is TRBJ2-7; possible D gene TRBD2, 6 bases. This CDR3 is built from 14 residues. The germline V gene encodes CDR1 DFQATT and CDR2 SNEGSKA (reference sequence). Trimming left V 5 bases short and J 1 base short, with 15 bases between.

This clonotype has just a few counts. The J gene is TRBJ1-1, the V gene TRBV7-8; unclear D gene. The CDR3 runs to 13 residues. Trimming took 7 bases from V and 0 from J, leaving 9 bases between them. The germline V gene has CDR1 SGHVS and CDR2 FQNEAQ. The CDR3 region is CASTPPLNTEAFF. The CDR3 DNA is TGTGCCAGCACCCCCCCTCTGAACACTGAAGCTTTCTTT.

The chain couples TRBV5-1 to TRBJ2-7; D may be TRBD1 or TRBD2 (5 bases each). V dropped 2 bases and J dropped 6 bases, with 15 bases sitting between them. CDR1 and CDR2 from the germline V gene are SGHRS and YFSETQ. The CDR3 is made up of 14 amino acids. CDR3 nucleotides: TGCGCCAGCAGCTTAGCTACCGGGACCACCGAGCAGTACTTC. Translated, it gives CASSLATGTTEQYF.

This clonotype was found a few times. The CDR3 DNA reads as TGTGCCTGGAGTTCCCCAGGGCTGCACGGGCAGTACTTC. Its protein product is CAWSSPGLHGQYF. The chain is built from TRBV30 and TRBJ2-7; D possibly corresponds to TRBD1 (5 bases). The germline V and J ends were trimmed by 2 bases and 9 bases, with 17 bases remaining between them. Germline-derived CDR1 and CDR2 are GTSNPN and SVGIG (reference sequence). CDR3 length: 13 residues.

In its sample, this clonotype was seen a few times. The CDR3 DNA is TGTGCCAGCAGTTCACCGGGACAGGGCAAATACGAGCAGTACTTC. Its protein product is CASSSPGQGKYEQYF. J is TRBJ2-7 and V is TRBV12-3 or TRBV12-4, with 9 bases identical to TRBD1. Trimming removed 4 bases from V and 4 bases from J; junction bases left unmatched: 8. This CDR3 has 15 residues.

Ten or more counts support this clonotype. This sequence joins TRBV28 and TRBJ2-7, with D hard to call. V shed 2 bases and J shed 7 bases, with 12 bases lying between them. This CDR3 contains 13 residues. Germline V gene data show CDR1 as MDHEN and CDR2 as SYDVKM. The CDR3 DNA reads as TGTGCCAGCAGTTTAGTCTCCTCGCGGGAGCAGTACTTC. This sequence encodes CASSLVSSREQYF.

The V gene is TRBV20-1, the J gene TRBJ2-7; TRBD1 agrees at 7 bases. Trimming at V came to 5 bases and at J to 6 bases, leaving 7 bases not matched to a gene. This CDR3 comprises 12 residues. CDR1 and CDR2 (germline): DFQATT, SNEGSKA (reference sequence). In DNA form, the CDR3 reads TGCAGTGCTCCTACAGGGGCGCGCGAGCAGTACTTC. Amino acids: CSAPTGAREQYF.